This T cell receptor beta chain was recovered during a study of brain metastases from non-small cell lung cancer. Repertoires were generated with immunoSEQ multiplex PCR, while TCRdb's copy carries only in-frame clones and drops some. The table records some 2,000 clones, about 80% of them present only once. Germline V gene data show CDR1 as SGHNT and CDR2 as YENEEA. The CDR3 sequence is 13 residues long. V was clipped by 1 base and J by 8 bases, with 9 bases between them. The material sequenced was tumor-adjacent normal tissue. This rearrangement joins TRBV11-3 to TRBJ2-1; D gene uncertain. This clonotype was obtained from a donor at least 40 years old with non-small cell lung cancer. The CDR3 is CASSLGGYYEQFF. In DNA form, the CDR3 reads TGTGCCAGCAGCTTAGGGGGTTATTATGAGCAGTTCTTC.